Here is one T cell receptor (beta chain) with its context. This sample's TCRbeta library carried unique molecular identifier barcodes. TCRdb reanalysed the PCR reads using MiXCR and keeps one entry per CDR3 protein. The sample has hundreds of thousands of distinct CDR3 sequences; 16% are singletons. The record originates from a study of T-cell reconstitution after alpha-beta-depleted transplantation in children. Trimming took off 3 bases at V and 4 bases at J, with 12 bases between the two ends. Germline V gives CDR1 SGHVS, CDR2 FNYEAQ. The CDR3 runs 15 residues. The J gene is TRBJ2-2, the V gene TRBV7-6; D is possibly TRBD2 (6 bases). This TCR derives from a human donor who donated a stem cell graft to a child with acute myeloid leukemia. Sequences were derived from PBMCs from the stem cell graft donor, sampled from the stem cell graft. CDR3 coding DNA: TGTGCCAGCAGCTTCGGATGGGGGGTCACCGGGGAGCTGTTTTTT. Translation gives CASSFGWGVTGELFF.